These T cell receptor beta chains were read from a single sample in a study of blood T cell repertoires in COVID-19. Using immunoSEQ multiplex PCR, the repertoire was profiled, and TCRdb retains in-frame clones only, with some absent. The sample shows approximately 140,000 clones, 75% to 90% of them seen only once. The sequencing sample was made of peripheral blood. These receptors all stem from a man aged 60 to 69 with active or convalescent COVID-19. CDR3s include the opening cysteine and the closing phenylalanine or tryptophan.

j_call,v_call,cdr3_aa
TRBJ2-5,TRBV7-2,CASSLAPTGGYQETQYF
TRBJ1-5,TRBV6-2/TRBV6-3,CASSYGTVNQPQHF
TRBJ2-7,TRBV6-5,CASSYWASGSSYEQYF
TRBJ2-2,TRBV24-1,CATNQRENGELFF
TRBJ1-2,TRBV28,CASSFPVGTGRYGYTF
TRBJ1-5,TRBV19,CASHKLGQGAEPQHF
TRBJ2-1,TRBV4-2,CASSQGGVTSSGQFF
TRBJ1-1,TRBV7-9,CASSPSWNTEAFF
TRBJ2-7,TRBV7-2,CASSRTGDYEQYF
TRBJ2-3,TRBV28,CASSLVVAGVSDTQYF
TRBJ1-3,TRBV28,CASSQGPGNTIYF
TRBJ1-5,TRBV24-1,CATSDQGVGQPQHF
TRBJ2-1,TRBV28,CASSPPAGGPLNEQFF
TRBJ2-7,TRBV6-5,CASSYLGRGNYEQYF
TRBJ1-4,TRBV2,CASSGDRAGITNEKLFF
TRBJ2-2,TRBV7-3,CASRKGTSGLNTGELFF
TRBJ1-6,TRBV29-1,CSVGTAYNSPLHF
TRBJ2-5,TRBV15,CATSRAQVVETQYF
TRBJ2-7,TRBV29-1,CSVSDRGLSYEQYF
TRBJ2-2,TRBV5-1,CASSLRRVNTGELFF
TRBJ1-3,TRBV5-1,CASRTGSSGNTIYF
TRBJ1-2,TRBV15,CATSRVGTVNYGYTF
TRBJ2-5,TRBV10-3,CAIGRTGVDGETQYF
TRBJ1-1,TRBV28,CASSLGYSRGTEAFF
TRBJ2-1,TRBV10-2,CASRERAGNNEQFF
TRBJ2-7,TRBV14,CASSQDGTGGLREQYF
TRBJ1-4,TRBV9,CASSAFGGAHEKLFF
TRBJ1-2,TRBV4-2,CASSQGISINYGYTF
TRBJ1-2,TRBV6-4,CASSDSIRAYGYTF
TRBJ2-1,TRBV24-1,CATRRLAGWDEQFF
TRBJ2-3,TRBV9,CASSVLREGRNTQYF